Listed below are T cell receptor beta chains from one sample, sequenced in a study of human T cells and chemical hapten exposure. TCRdb re-called the RACE reads through MiXCR, storing one row per CDR3 protein. The sample has about 360,000 distinct CDR3 sequences; around 4.8% are singletons. Material: whole blood, obtained in connection with sensitization to the hapten diphenylcyclopropenone (DPC). The origin of the receptors is a woman in her forties or fifties with alopecia areata. Some clones in this sample may be carry-over from other donors' samples. Both conserved end residues are part of each CDR3. A D gene is named only where the DNA matches it firmly. Rows may omit the clone size; those that give it use once, few, many or a size class.

abundance: many; v_gene: TRBV7-8; j_gene: TRBJ1-5; d_gene: TRBD1; CDR3nt: TGTGCCAGCAGCCCGGACAGGGCCCCACTTTATAGCAATCAGCCCCAGCATTTT; CDR3aa: CASSPDRAPLYSNQPQHF
abundance: many; v_gene: TRBV2; j_gene: TRBJ1-3; d_gene: NA; CDR3nt: TGTGCCAGCACAGGGGAGAATGGAAACACCATATATTTT; CDR3aa: CASTGENGNTIYF
abundance: many; v_gene: TRBV10-3; j_gene: TRBJ1-5; d_gene: TRBD1; CDR3nt: TGTGCCACGGCAGCTGGGACAGGGGGCACCTTACCTTTCAATCAGCCCCAGCATTTT; CDR3aa: CATAAGTGGTLPFNQPQHF
abundance: NA; v_gene: TRBV6-5; j_gene: TRBJ2-7; d_gene: NA; CDR3nt: TGTGCCAGCAGTCGCCGCTCCGGGCGGGGCACCTACGAGCAGTACTTC; CDR3aa: CASSRRSGRGTYEQYF
abundance: few; v_gene: TRBV12-3/TRBV12-4; j_gene: TRBJ1-2; d_gene: NA; CDR3nt: TGTGCCAGCAGACCAACCTCAAGTGCTAACTATGGCTACACCTTC; CDR3aa: CASRPTSSANYGYTF
abundance: few; v_gene: TRBV4-2; j_gene: TRBJ1-1; d_gene: TRBD1; CDR3nt: TGTGCCAGCAGCCAAGGGAGTACAGGGGTGAACACTGAAGCTTTCTTT; CDR3aa: CASSQGSTGVNTEAFF
abundance: few; v_gene: TRBV7-2; j_gene: TRBJ2-5; d_gene: TRBD2; CDR3nt: TGTGCCAGCAGCGCTAGCCCCCCTAGCGGGAGCGGCCAGTACTTC; CDR3aa: CASSASPPSGSGQYF
abundance: many; v_gene: TRBV12-3/TRBV12-4; j_gene: TRBJ2-5; d_gene: TRBD1; CDR3nt: TGTGCCAGCAGTTCATGGACAGGGGGCCTGGAGACCCAGTACTTC; CDR3aa: CASSSWTGGLETQYF
abundance: many; v_gene: TRBV6-4; j_gene: TRBJ1-5; d_gene: TRBD1; CDR3nt: TGTGCCAGCACCCCGACAGGGAGAGGACTTGATCAGCCCCAGCATTTT; CDR3aa: CASTPTGRGLDQPQHF
abundance: many; v_gene: TRBV7-9; j_gene: TRBJ1-5; d_gene: NA; CDR3nt: TGTGCCAGCAGCTTAGGGATGGGACCGAGCAATCAGCCCCAGCATTTT; CDR3aa: CASSLGMGPSNQPQHF
abundance: NA; v_gene: TRBV12-3/TRBV12-4; j_gene: TRBJ1-1; d_gene: NA; CDR3nt: TGTGTCTCGGGTTTCGGGAACACTGAAGCTTTCTTT; CDR3aa: CVSGFGNTEAFF
abundance: NA; v_gene: TRBV6-5; j_gene: TRBJ1-6; d_gene: NA; CDR3nt: TGTGCCAGCACTGAGGGCCTTTATAATTCACCCCTCCACTTT; CDR3aa: CASTEGLYNSPLHF
abundance: many; v_gene: TRBV2; j_gene: TRBJ1-5; d_gene: NA; CDR3nt: TGTGCCAGCAGTGAAGGACGGCAGTTCCCCCAGCATTTT; CDR3aa: CASSEGRQFPQHF
abundance: NA; v_gene: TRBV20-1; j_gene: TRBJ1-5; d_gene: NA; CDR3nt: TGCAGTGCTTCCCTGGGTGGCAATCAGCCCCAGCATTTT; CDR3aa: CSASLGGNQPQHF
abundance: few; v_gene: TRBV4-1; j_gene: TRBJ1-2; d_gene: NA; CDR3nt: TGCGCCAGCAGCCAAGATCAGCAGAGAGCTAACTATGGCTACACCTTC; CDR3aa: CASSQDQQRANYGYTF